A single sample gave rise to the 2 T cell receptor beta chains below, sequenced in a study of T cells in Graves' hyperthyroidism and ophthalmopathy. Researchers took RNA transcripts and amplified the TCR beta CDR3 regions from them. First-round RT-PCR targeting the TCR CDR3 was performed with the HTBI primer set. MiXCR, applied by TCRdb to the multiplex PCR reads, yields one record per CDR3 protein. The sample records 730,000 or so distinct CDR3 sequences, around a sixth being singletons. Sequencing was performed on blood. The receptors shown here come from a woman aged 45-65 years with Graves' hyperthyroidism that later progressed to Graves' ophthalmopathy.

This clonotype occurred a few times. J is TRBJ2-4 and V is TRBV20-1, with D uncertain. V lost 1 base and J 2 bases, leaving 9 bases between the germline ends. Germline values: CDR1 DFQATT, CDR2 SNEGSKA (reference sequence). The CDR3 contains 14 residues. CDR3 protein: CSARAEGSKNIQYF. CDR3 bases: TGCAGTGCTAGAGCGGAAGGCTCCAAAAACATTCAGTACTTC.

This clonotype was picked up many times. This chain links TRBV5-1 with TRBJ1-3, with a possible D match to TRBD1 (6 bases). The CDR3 spans 16 residues. Germline loops: CDR1 SGHRS, CDR2 YFSETQ. V was trimmed by 3 bases and J by 0 bases, leaving 13 bases between them. The CDR3 DNA follows: TGCGCCAGCAGCTCAGGGGACGGTCGCTCTGGAAACACCATATATTTT. Its translation is CASSSGDGRSGNTIYF.